The clone carrying this T cell receptor (beta chain) has a handful of counts. The data were taken from a study of T cells in Graves' hyperthyroidism and ophthalmopathy. The TCR beta CDR3 regions underwent amplification using RNA transcripts as the source. First-round RT-PCR with HTBI primers amplified the TCR CDR3 region. TCRdb used MiXCR to reprocess the multiplex PCR reads, holding one entry per CDR3 protein. The top ten clones hold about 16% of a sample with some 700,000 distinct CDR3 sequences, 15% to 20% of them seen once. In patients aged 18 to 65, hyperthyroidism was newly diagnosed, with duration under 2 months. Patients were excluded because of uncontrolled infection, other autoimmune disease, pregnancy or lactation. V lost 6 bases to trimming and J lost 6 bases; unmatched junction nucleotides: 13. This CDR3 is 16 amino acids long.

Material: blood. This chain connects TRBV12-3 or TRBV12-4 to TRBJ1-2; 10 bases are a match to TRBD1. This sequence originates from a man aged 45-60 years with Graves' hyperthyroidism. CDR3 DNA: TGTGCCAGCAGGGGACAGGGGAAGGATTTCGTAGATGGCTACACCTTC. Encoded protein: CASRGQGKDFVDGYTF.